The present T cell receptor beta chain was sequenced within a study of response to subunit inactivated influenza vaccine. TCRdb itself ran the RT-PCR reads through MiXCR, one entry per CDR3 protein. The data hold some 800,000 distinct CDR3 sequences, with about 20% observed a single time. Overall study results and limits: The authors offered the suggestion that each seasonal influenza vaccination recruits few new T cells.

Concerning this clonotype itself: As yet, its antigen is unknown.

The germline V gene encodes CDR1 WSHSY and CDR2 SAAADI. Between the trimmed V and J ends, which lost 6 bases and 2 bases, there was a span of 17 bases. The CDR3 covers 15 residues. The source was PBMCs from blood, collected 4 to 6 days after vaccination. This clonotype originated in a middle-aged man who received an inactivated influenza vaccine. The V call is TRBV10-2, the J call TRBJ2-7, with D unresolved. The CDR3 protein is CASRTSPKIAYEQYF. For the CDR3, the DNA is TGCGCCAGCAGAACGTCCCCGAAAATCGCCTACGAGCAGTACTTC.